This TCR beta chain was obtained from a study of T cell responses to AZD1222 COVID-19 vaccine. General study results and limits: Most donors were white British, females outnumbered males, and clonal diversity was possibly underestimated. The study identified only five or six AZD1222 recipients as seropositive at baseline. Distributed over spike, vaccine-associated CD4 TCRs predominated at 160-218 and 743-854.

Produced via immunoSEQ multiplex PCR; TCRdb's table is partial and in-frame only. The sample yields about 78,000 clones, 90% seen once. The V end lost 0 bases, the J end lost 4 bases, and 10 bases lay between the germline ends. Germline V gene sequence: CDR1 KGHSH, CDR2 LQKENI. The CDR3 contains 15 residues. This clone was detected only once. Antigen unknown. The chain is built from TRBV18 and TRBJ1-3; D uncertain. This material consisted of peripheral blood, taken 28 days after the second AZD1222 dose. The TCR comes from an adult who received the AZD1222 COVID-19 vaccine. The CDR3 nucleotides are TGTGCCAGCTCACCACCGTCAGGAGCAGGAAACACCATATATTTT. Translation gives CASSPPSGAGNTIYF.